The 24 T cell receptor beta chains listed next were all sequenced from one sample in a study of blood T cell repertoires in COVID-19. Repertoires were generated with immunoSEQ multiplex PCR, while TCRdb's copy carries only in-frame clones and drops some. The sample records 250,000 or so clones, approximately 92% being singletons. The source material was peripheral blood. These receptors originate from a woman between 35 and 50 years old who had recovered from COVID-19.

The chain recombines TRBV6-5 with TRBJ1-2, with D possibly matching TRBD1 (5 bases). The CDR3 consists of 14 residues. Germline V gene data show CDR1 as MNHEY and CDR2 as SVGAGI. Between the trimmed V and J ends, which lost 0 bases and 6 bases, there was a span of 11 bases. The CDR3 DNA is TGTGCCAGCAGTTACTCCACAGGAGGGGATGGCTACACCTTC. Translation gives CASSYSTGGDGYTF.

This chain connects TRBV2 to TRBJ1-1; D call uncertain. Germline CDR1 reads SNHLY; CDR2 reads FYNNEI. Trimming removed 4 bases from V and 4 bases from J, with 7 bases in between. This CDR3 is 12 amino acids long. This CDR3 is CASSGEGTEAFF. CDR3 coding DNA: TGTGCCAGCAGTGGCGAGGGCACTGAAGCTTTCTTT.

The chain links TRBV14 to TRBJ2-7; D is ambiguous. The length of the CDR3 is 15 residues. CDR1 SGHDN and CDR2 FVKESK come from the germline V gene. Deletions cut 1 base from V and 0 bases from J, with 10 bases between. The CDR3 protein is CASSQGQVSSYEQYF. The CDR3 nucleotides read TGTGCCAGCAGCCAAGGGCAGGTGAGCTCCTACGAGCAGTACTTC.

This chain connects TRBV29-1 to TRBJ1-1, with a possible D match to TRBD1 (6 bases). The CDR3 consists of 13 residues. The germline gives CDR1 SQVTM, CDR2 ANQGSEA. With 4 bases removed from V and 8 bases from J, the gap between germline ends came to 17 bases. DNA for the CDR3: TGCAGCGTTGTTCGACAGGCTTCGACCGAAGCTTTCTTT. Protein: CSVVRQASTEAFF.

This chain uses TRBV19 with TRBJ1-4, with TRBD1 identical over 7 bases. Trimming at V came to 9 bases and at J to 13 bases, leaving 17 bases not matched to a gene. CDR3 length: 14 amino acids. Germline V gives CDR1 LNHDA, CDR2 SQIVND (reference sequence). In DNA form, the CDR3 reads TGTGCCAGCACTCTCACGGGACAGCAAAGAACACTGTTTTTT. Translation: CASTLTGQQRTLFF.

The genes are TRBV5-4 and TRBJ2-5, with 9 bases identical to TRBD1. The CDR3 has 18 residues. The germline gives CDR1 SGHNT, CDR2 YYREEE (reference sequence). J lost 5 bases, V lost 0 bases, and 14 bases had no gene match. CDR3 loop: CASSLALPTGGFRETQYF. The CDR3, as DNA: TGTGCCAGCAGCTTGGCACTCCCGACAGGGGGGTTTCGGGAGACCCAGTACTTC. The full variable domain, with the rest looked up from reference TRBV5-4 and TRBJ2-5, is ETGVTQSPTHLIKTRGQQVTLRCSSQSGHNTVSWYQQALGQGPQFIFQYYREEENGRGNFPPRFSGLQFPNYSSELNVNALELDDSALYLCASSLALPTGGFRETQYFGPGTRLLVL.

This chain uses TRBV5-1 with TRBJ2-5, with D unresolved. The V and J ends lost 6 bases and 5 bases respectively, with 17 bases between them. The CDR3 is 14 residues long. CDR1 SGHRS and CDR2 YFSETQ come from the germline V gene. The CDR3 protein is CASTDGPSTETQYF. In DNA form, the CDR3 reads TGCGCCAGCACCGATGGTCCGTCTACCGAGACCCAGTACTTC.

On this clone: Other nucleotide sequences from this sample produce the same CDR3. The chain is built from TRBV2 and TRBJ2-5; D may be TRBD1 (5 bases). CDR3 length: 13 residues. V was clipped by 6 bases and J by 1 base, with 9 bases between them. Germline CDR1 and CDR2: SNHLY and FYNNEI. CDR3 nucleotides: TGTGCCAGCAGCCCCGACAGCCAAGAGACCCAGTACTTC. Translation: CASSPDSQETQYF.

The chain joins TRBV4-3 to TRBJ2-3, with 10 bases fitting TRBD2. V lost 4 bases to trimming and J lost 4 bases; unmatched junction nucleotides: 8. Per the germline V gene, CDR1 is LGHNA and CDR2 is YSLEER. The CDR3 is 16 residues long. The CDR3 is CASSPRTSGGPDTQYF. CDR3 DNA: TGCGCCAGCAGCCCGAGGACTAGCGGAGGACCAGATACGCAGTATTTT.

CDR3 in amino acids: CASGTSGHTGELFF. In nucleotides, the CDR3 is TGTGCCAGCGGGACTAGCGGACACACCGGGGAGCTGTTTTTT. V usage is TRBV11-2 and J usage is TRBJ2-2; 11 nucleotides match TRBD2. The V segment lost 8 bases and the J segment 3 bases; nucleotides outside the gene matches: 2. The CDR3 sequence is 14 residues long. Per the germline V gene, CDR1 is SGHAT and CDR2 is FQNNGV. Full variable domain (remainder filled in from reference TRBV11-2 and TRBJ2-2): EAGVAQSPRYKIIEKRQSVAFWCNPISGHATLYWYQQILGQGPKLLIQFQNNGVVDDSQLPKDRFSAERLKGVDSTLKIQPAKLEDSAVYLCASGTSGHTGELFFGEGSRLTVL.

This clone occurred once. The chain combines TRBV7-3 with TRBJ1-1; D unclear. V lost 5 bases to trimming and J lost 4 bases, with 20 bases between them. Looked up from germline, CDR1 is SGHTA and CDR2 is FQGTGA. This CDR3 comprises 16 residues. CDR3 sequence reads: CASSPGGSAVSTEAFF. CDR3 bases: TGTGCCAGCAGCCCTGGTGGGTCGGCGGTGAGCACTGAAGCTTTCTTT.

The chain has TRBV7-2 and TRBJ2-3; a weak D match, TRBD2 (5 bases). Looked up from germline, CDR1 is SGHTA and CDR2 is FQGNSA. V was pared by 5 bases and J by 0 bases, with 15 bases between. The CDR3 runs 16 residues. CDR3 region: CASSQSPRASTDTQYF. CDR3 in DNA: TGTGCCAGCAGCCAAAGCCCGAGGGCTAGCACAGATACGCAGTATTTT.

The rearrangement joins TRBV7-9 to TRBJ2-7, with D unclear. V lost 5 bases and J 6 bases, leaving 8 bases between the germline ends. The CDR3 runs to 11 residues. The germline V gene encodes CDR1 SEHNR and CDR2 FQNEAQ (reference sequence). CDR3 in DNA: TGTGCCAGCAGCCCCTCGTCCGAGCAGTACTTC. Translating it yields CASSPSSEQYF.

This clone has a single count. The CDR3 region has the DNA TGTGCCAGCTCACCCACTGCTACCCCGGGGGAGCAGTACTTC. Translating it yields CASSPTATPGEQYF. V gene TRBV18 combines with J gene TRBJ2-7; D possibly corresponds to TRBD2 (5 bases). The CDR3 is 14 residues long. Germline values: CDR1 KGHSH, CDR2 LQKENI. V lost 3 bases to trimming and J lost 7 bases, with 16 bases between them.

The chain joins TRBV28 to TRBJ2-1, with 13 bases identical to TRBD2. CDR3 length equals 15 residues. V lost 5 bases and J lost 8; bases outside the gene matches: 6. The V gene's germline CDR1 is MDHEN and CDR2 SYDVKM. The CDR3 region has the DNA TGTGCCAGCAGTGCCGGGACTAGCGGGATGGATGAGCAGTTCTTC. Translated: CASSAGTSGMDEQFF.

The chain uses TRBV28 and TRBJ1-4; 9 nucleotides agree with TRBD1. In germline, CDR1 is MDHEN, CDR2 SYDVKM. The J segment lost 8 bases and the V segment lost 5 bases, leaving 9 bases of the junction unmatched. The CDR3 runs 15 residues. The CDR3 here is CASSPLQGAGEKLFF. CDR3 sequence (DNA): TGTGCCAGCAGTCCCCTACAGGGGGCTGGGGAAAAACTGTTTTTT.

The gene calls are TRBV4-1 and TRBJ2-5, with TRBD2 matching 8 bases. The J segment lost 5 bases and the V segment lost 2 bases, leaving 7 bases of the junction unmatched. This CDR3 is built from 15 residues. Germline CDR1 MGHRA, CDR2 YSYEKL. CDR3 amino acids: CASSQSLGGAETQYF. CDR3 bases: TGCGCCAGCAGCCAAAGCCTCGGGGGGGCGGAGACCCAGTACTTC.

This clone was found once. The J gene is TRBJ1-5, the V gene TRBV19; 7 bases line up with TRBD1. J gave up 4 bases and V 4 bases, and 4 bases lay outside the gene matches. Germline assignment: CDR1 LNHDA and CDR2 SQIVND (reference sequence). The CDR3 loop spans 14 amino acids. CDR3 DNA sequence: TGTGCCAGTAGTACAGGGACAGATAATCAGCCCCAGCATTTT. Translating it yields CASSTGTDNQPQHF.

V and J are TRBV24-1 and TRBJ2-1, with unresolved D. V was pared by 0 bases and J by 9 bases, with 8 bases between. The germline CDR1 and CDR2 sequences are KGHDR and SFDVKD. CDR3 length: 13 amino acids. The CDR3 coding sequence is TGTGCCACCAGTGATTTGCGGTACCTTGAGCAGTTCTTC. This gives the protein CATSDLRYLEQFF.

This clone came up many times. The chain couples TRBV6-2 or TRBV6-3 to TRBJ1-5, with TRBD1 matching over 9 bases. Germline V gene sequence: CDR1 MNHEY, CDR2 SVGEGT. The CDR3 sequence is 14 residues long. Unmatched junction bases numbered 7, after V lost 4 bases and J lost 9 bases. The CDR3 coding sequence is TGTGCCAGCAGTTCCGGGACAGGGCTGTTGCCCCAGCATTTT. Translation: CASSSGTGLLPQHF.

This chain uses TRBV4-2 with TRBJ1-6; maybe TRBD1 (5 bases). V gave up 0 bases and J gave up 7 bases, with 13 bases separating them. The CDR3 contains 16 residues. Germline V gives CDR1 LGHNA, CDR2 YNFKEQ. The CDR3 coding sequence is TGTGCCAGCAGCCAAGAAGAGACAGCGGGGAATTCACCCCTCCACTTT. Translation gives CASSQEETAGNSPLHF.

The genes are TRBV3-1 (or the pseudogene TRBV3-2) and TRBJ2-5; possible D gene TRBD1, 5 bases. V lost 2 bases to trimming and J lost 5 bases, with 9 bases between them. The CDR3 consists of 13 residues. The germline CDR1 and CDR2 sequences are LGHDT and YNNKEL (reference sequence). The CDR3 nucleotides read TGTGCCAGCAGCCAAAGGGGCCCTGAGACCCAGTACTTC. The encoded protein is CASSQRGPETQYF.

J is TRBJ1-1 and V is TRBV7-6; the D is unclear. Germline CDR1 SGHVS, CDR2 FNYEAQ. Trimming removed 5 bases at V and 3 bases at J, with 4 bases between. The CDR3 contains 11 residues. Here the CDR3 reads CASSPHTEAFF. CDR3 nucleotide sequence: TGTGCCAGCAGCCCTCACACTGAAGCTTTCTTT. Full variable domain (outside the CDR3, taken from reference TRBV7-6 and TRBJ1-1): GAGVSQSPRYKVTKRGQDVALRCDPISGHVSLYWYRQALGQGPEFLTYFNYEAQQDKSGLPNDRFSAERPEGSISTLTIQRTEQRDSAMYRCASSPHTEAFFGQGTRLTVV.

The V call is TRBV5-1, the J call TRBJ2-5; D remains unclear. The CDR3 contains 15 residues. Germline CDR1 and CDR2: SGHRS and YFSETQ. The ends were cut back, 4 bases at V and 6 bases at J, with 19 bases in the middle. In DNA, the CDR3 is TGCGCCAGCAGCCTGGTGACGGGTGGGTTACAGACCCAGTACTTC. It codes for CASSLVTGGLQTQYF. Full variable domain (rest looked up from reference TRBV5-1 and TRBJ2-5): KAGVTQTPRYLIKTRGQQVTLSCSPISGHRSVSWYQQTPGQGLQFLFEYFSETQRNKGNFPGRFSGRQFSNSRSEMNVSTLELGDSALYLCASSLVTGGLQTQYFGPGTRLLVL.